This entry lists 28 T cell receptor beta chains sequenced from one sample in a study of blood T cell repertoires in COVID-19. Assay used: immunoSEQ multiplex PCR; TCRdb lists only in-frame clones, some missing. The table records 200,000 to 250,000 clones, 80% of them present only once. Sequenced: peripheral blood. Receptor source: a woman aged 70-85 years with acute or convalescent COVID-19.

In this sample, this clone turned up a few times. CDR3: CASSYLLIEAFF. The CDR3 DNA follows: TGTGCCAGCAGTTACCTACTAATTGAAGCTTTCTTT. The chain combines TRBV12-3 or TRBV12-4 with TRBJ1-1; D remains ambiguous. This CDR3 has 12 residues. V lost 4 bases, J lost 7 bases, and 10 bases lay in between.

The V gene is TRBV24-1, the J gene TRBJ2-1; D is perhaps TRBD2 (6 bases). Trimming left V 0 bases short and J 7 bases short, with 15 bases between. Germline loops: CDR1 KGHDR, CDR2 SFDVKD. The CDR3 sequence is 16 residues long. CDR3 residues: CATSDLPVGGVNEQFF. The CDR3 bases are TGTGCCACCAGTGATTTGCCCGTGGGGGGAGTTAATGAGCAGTTCTTC.

The CDR3 coding sequence is TGTGCCAGCAGTGAAATAGACTCTTTCTACGAGCAGTACGTC. It specifies CASSEIDSFYEQYV. V gene TRBV6-1 combines with J gene TRBJ2-7; D not resolved. The V end lost 2 bases, the J end lost 3 bases, and 11 bases lay between the germline ends. Germline V lookup: CDR1 MNHNS, CDR2 SASEGT. The CDR3 consists of 14 residues.

The chain couples TRBV7-8 to TRBJ2-5; D not resolved. Trimming took off 2 bases at V and 5 bases at J, with 21 bases between the two ends. CDR3 size: 17 residues. CDR1 is SGHVS and CDR2 is FQNEAQ in the germline V gene. CDR3 nucleotides: TGTGCCAGCAGCTTAATGATGAGTCTAGGTGGTGGGGAGACCCAGTACTTC. Protein product: CASSLMMSLGGGETQYF. The full variable domain, its missing parts supplied by reference TRBV7-8 and TRBJ2-5, is GAGVSQSPRYKVAKRGQDVALRCDPISGHVSLFWYQQALGQGPEFLTYFQNEAQLDKSGLPSDRFFAERPEGSVSTLKIQRTQQEDSAVYLCASSLMMSLGGGETQYFGPGTRLLVL.

The V gene is TRBV6-5, the J gene TRBJ2-3; 12 nucleotides line up with TRBD2. The V and J ends lost 5 bases and 3 bases, in that order; junction bases with no gene match: 3. The CDR3 totals 15 residues. CDR1 and CDR2 from the germline V gene are MNHEY and SVGAGI. The DNA of the CDR3 is TGTGCCAGCAGTCTAGCGGGGGGGCGTACAGATACGCAGTATTTT. This sequence encodes CASSLAGGRTDTQYF.

This chain links TRBV18 with TRBJ1-5; tentative D call: TRBD1 (6 bases). CDR1 is KGHSH and CDR2 is LQKENI in the germline V gene. This CDR3 region has 16 residues. V was trimmed by 0 bases and J by 2 bases, leaving 11 bases between them. CDR3 in amino acids: CASSPPGAGGNQPQHF. For the CDR3, the DNA is TGTGCCAGCTCACCACCGGGGGCAGGGGGCAATCAGCCCCAGCATTTT.

This chain connects TRBV29-1 to TRBJ2-7, with 9 bases lining up with TRBD1. The V and J ends lost 8 bases and 4 bases, in that order; junction bases with no gene match: 9. This CDR3 is built from 13 residues. Germline V lookup: CDR1 SQVTM, CDR2 ANQGSEA. CDR3 protein: CSPFTGGSYEQYV. The CDR3 DNA sequence: TGCAGCCCCTTTACAGGGGGCTCTTACGAGCAGTACGTC.

The count of this clone is one. The CDR3 DNA follows: TGTGCCTGGAGTGTTAAGACAGGGTGGAATGAGCAGTTCTTC. It is translated as CAWSVKTGWNEQFF. The rearrangement links TRBV30 to TRBJ2-1; TRBD1 matches 7 bases. CDR1 and CDR2 from the germline V gene are GTSNPN and SVGIG (reference sequence). There are 14 residues in the CDR3. V shed 0 bases, J shed 7 bases, and the junction held 6 bases outside the gene matches. The full variable domain, completed using reference TRBV30 and TRBJ2-1, is SQTIHQWPATLVQPVGSPLSLECTVEGTSNPNLYWYRQAAGRGLQLLFYSVGIGQISSEVPQNLSASRPQDRQFILSSKKLLLSDSGFYLCAWSVKTGWNEQFFGPGTRLTVL.

The chain carries TRBV27 and TRBJ2-3; D might be TRBD1 (5 bases). This CDR3 spans 14 amino acids. From germline, CDR1 is MNHEY and CDR2 SMNVEV (reference sequence). V lost 3 bases, J lost 5 bases, and 12 bases lay in between. The CDR3 is CASSFKGALDTQYF. CDR3 nucleotides: TGTGCCAGCAGTTTCAAAGGGGCCTTAGATACGCAGTATTTT.

The rearrangement joins TRBV7-9 to TRBJ1-2, with D perhaps matching TRBD1 (6 bases). The V gene's germline CDR1 is SEHNR and CDR2 FQNEAQ (reference sequence). Deletions cut 5 bases from V and 4 bases from J, with 14 bases between. The CDR3 runs to 14 residues. CDR3 sequence: CASSPSTGPYGYTF. DNA of the CDR3: TGTGCCAGCAGCCCCTCAACAGGGCCCTATGGCTACACCTTC.

The chain couples TRBV2 to TRBJ1-2, with D perhaps TRBD1 (5 bases). The CDR3 loop spans 12 amino acids. V lost 4 bases to trimming and J lost 8 bases, with 11 bases between them. Germline V gene data show CDR1 as SNHLY and CDR2 as FYNNEI. CDR3 bases: TGTGCCAGCAGTGGACAGAGCCTAGGCTACACCTTC. This codes for CASSGQSLGYTF.

The chain uses TRBV7-9 and TRBJ2-3, with 11 positions matching TRBD1. Germline loops: CDR1 SEHNR, CDR2 FQNEAQ (reference sequence). CDR3 length: 16 amino acids. The ends lost 3 bases at V and 6 bases at J; junction bases unmatched: 8. CDR3 sequence reads: CASSFRTGGLPDTQYF. The CDR3 bases are TGTGCCAGCAGCTTTAGGACAGGGGGCCTACCCGATACGCAGTATTTT.

This clone was observed once. The rearrangement uses TRBV5-1 and TRBJ1-6; unclear D gene. The CDR3 sequence is 15 residues long. CDR1 and CDR2 (germline): SGHRS, YFSETQ. Trimming removed 0 bases at V and 7 bases at J, with 11 bases between. CDR3: CASSLVAGINSPLHF. The CDR3 coding sequence is TGCGCCAGCAGCTTGGTGGCAGGTATAAATTCACCCCTCCACTTT.

The V gene is TRBV19, the J gene TRBJ2-3, with D perhaps matching TRBD2 (5 bases). Germline CDR1 is LNHDA and CDR2 is SQIVND (reference sequence). Trimming cost V 2 bases and J 4 bases, with 16 bases left between them. The CDR3 has 16 residues. CDR3 in DNA: TGTGCCAGTAGTATACTTAGCGACCCCGGATCAGATACGCAGTATTTT. This encodes CASSILSDPGSDTQYF.

The rearrangement links TRBV6-5 to TRBJ2-1; a possible D gene is TRBD2 (6 bases). Germline CDR1 and CDR2: MNHEY and SVGAGI. The CDR3 contains 15 residues. Deletions cut 0 bases from V and 2 bases from J, with 8 bases between. For the CDR3, the DNA is TGTGCCAGCAGTTACTCGCGGGGAACCTACAATGAGCAGTTCTTC. It is translated as CASSYSRGTYNEQFF.

This clone was counted only a few times. This chain joins TRBV7-2 and TRBJ2-2; 11 nucleotides line up with TRBD1. The CDR3 length is 16 residues. The germline gives CDR1 SGHTA, CDR2 FQGNSA. J was trimmed by 4 bases and V by 0 bases; bases with no gene match: 1. The CDR3 DNA sequence: TGTGCCAGCAGCTTAGCCGGGACAGGGGGCACCGGGGAGCTGTTTTTT. The encoded protein is CASSLAGTGGTGELFF. Together with reference TRBV7-2 and TRBJ2-2, the CDR3 gives the full variable domain: GAGVSQSPSNKVTEKGKDVELRCDPISGHTALYWYRQSLGQGLEFLIYFQGNSAPDKSGLPSDRFSAERTGGSVSTLTIQRTQQEDSAVYLCASSLAGTGGTGELFFGEGSRLTVL.

In DNA, the CDR3 is TGTGCCAGCGGCGGGGGGGCAATTGGCTACACCTTC. It specifies CASGGGAIGYTF. J is TRBJ1-2 and V is TRBV27; D might be TRBD1 (6 bases). The V gene's germline CDR1 is MNHEY and CDR2 SMNVEV (reference sequence). Trimming pared 8 bases from V and 7 bases from J, leaving 14 bases between. The CDR3 totals 12 residues.

The chain links TRBV7-9 to TRBJ2-3; a possible D gene is TRBD1 (5 bases). Deletions cut 5 bases from V and 3 bases from J, with 6 bases between. The CDR3 loop spans 12 amino acids. In germline, CDR1 is SEHNR, CDR2 FQNEAQ (reference sequence). The CDR3 DNA reads TGTGCCAGCAGCCCAGGGACAGATACGCAGTATTTT. Translation: CASSPGTDTQYF.

This chain uses TRBV18 with TRBJ2-7; D is possibly TRBD1 (6 bases). V lost 2 bases to trimming and J lost 0 bases, with 17 bases between them. CDR3 length equals 17 residues. The V gene's germline CDR1 is KGHSH and CDR2 LQKENI. The CDR3 here is CASSPESGQRISYEQYF. DNA of the CDR3: TGTGCCAGCTCACCAGAATCCGGACAGCGAATCTCCTACGAGCAGTACTTC.

J is TRBJ2-3 and V is TRBV4-1; D possibly corresponds to TRBD2 (5 bases). The CDR3 is made up of 14 amino acids. CDR1 MGHRA and CDR2 YSYEKL come from the germline V gene. V gave up 7 bases and J gave up 3 bases, with 14 bases separating them. The DNA of the CDR3 is TGCGCCAGCACCGAGGGAGCGCGAACAGATACGCAGTATTTT. This translates into CASTEGARTDTQYF.

This sequence joins TRBV4-3 and TRBJ2-7; D is ambiguous. V was trimmed by 4 bases and J by 1 base, leaving 14 bases between them. The germline gives CDR1 LGHNA, CDR2 YSLEER. The CDR3 length is 15 residues. CDR3 in amino acids: CASSLSRDVSYEQYF. In DNA form, the CDR3 reads TGCGCCAGCAGCCTCTCACGCGATGTATCCTACGAGCAGTACTTC.

V gene TRBV27 combines with J gene TRBJ2-2; 10 positions agree with TRBD2. The CDR3 length is 14 residues. Germline CDR1 reads MNHEY; CDR2 reads SMNVEV (reference sequence). The V and J ends lost 7 bases and 3 bases, in that order; junction bases with no gene match: 2. The CDR3 sequence is CASIGTSDTGELFF. The CDR3, as DNA: TGTGCCAGCATCGGGACTAGCGACACCGGGGAGCTGTTTTTT.

V and J are TRBV19 and TRBJ1-3, with 7 bases that match TRBD1. CDR3 size: 15 residues. V shed 6 bases, J shed 3 bases, and the junction held 8 bases outside the gene matches. Germline loops: CDR1 LNHDA, CDR2 SQIVND (reference sequence). CDR3 nucleotides: TGTGCCAGTAGGGTCTCCGGGACAGATGGAAACACCATATATTTT. Protein sequence: CASRVSGTDGNTIYF.

The gene calls are TRBV2 and TRBJ2-7, with D possibly matching TRBD1 (6 bases). The V and J ends lost 4 bases and 7 bases respectively, with 11 bases between them. This CDR3 is built from 12 residues. CDR1 is SNHLY, CDR2 FYNNEI, per germline. The CDR3 DNA reads as TGTGCCAGCAGTGTCTTGGGGGCAGAGCAGTACGTC. This gives the protein CASSVLGAEQYV.

This rearrangement joins TRBV10-1 to TRBJ2-2; possible D gene TRBD2, 5 bases. Looked up from germline, CDR1 is WNHNN and CDR2 is SYGVQD (reference sequence). This CDR3 has 14 amino acids. Trimming pared 3 bases from V and 6 bases from J, leaving 11 bases between. CDR3: CASSELEGAGELFF. The CDR3 nucleotides read TGCGCCAGCAGTGAACTAGAAGGAGCCGGGGAGCTGTTTTTT.

This chain connects TRBV9 to TRBJ2-3, with 8 bases matching TRBD2. The V gene end was trimmed by 2 bases and the J gene end by 2 bases; junction bases not matched to a gene: 7. The CDR3 consists of 16 residues. Per the germline V gene, CDR1 is SGDLS and CDR2 is YYNGEE. The CDR3 sequence is CASSVAAGATTDTQYF. The CDR3 coding sequence is TGTGCCAGCAGCGTCGCAGCGGGGGCCACCACAGATACGCAGTATTTT.

The table lists this clone with a count of one. The V call is TRBV20-1, the J call TRBJ2-5, with D unclear. CDR1 DFQATT and CDR2 SNEGSKA come from the germline V gene (reference sequence). The CDR3 length is 11 residues. V lost 6 bases and J 5 bases, leaving 10 bases between the germline ends. The CDR3 region has the DNA TGCAGTGCCAGCTCTAGGGAGACCCAGTACTTC. Amino acid sequence: CSASSRETQYF.

This clone was picked up a small number of times. The chain is built from TRBV7-6 and TRBJ2-2; a possible D gene is TRBD2 (5 bases). The V end was cut by 2 bases, the J end by 4 bases, with 14 bases between. Germline V gene sequence: CDR1 SGHVS, CDR2 FNYEAQ. The CDR3 totals 16 residues. The CDR3 region has the DNA TGTGCCAGCAGCTTAATTTGGGAGTCCACCACCGGGGAGCTGTTTTTT. Protein sequence: CASSLIWESTTGELFF.